This is a list of T cell receptor beta chains from one sample in a study of blood T cell repertoires in COVID-19. Data came from immunoSEQ multiplex PCR; TCRdb stores just in-frame clones and leaves some out. The table lists 60,000 to 65,000 clones, 70% to 80% of them singletons, with around 50% in the top ten. The material sequenced was peripheral blood. These receptors came from a woman aged 80 or over with acute or convalescent COVID-19. Each CDR3 is given without its conserved first and last residue.

CDR3aa	v_gene	j_gene
ASSFRAQRTNSYNEQF	TRBV27	TRBJ2-1
ASSLTGPPPGGLAGLYNEQF	TRBV7-3	TRBJ2-1
ASSPRTSGRPSSYNEQF	TRBV7-9	TRBJ2-1
ASSLRANYGYT	TRBV5-5	TRBJ1-2
ASRTSGRPYNEQF	TRBV27	TRBJ2-1
ASSVALEGTQY	TRBV9	TRBJ2-3
ASTRRSQFYGYT	TRBV19	TRBJ1-2
ASSLEGVGEKLF	TRBV5-1	TRBJ1-4
ASSSGWTGYSVEQY	TRBV5-1	TRBJ2-7
ASSLTDPPSYGYT	TRBV2	TRBJ1-2
ASRPQGDTGELF	TRBV19	TRBJ2-2
ASRTDRFNEQF	TRBV5-1	TRBJ2-1
ASSLLDREELYEQY	TRBV5-4	TRBJ2-7
ASSLKAGPVNEQF	TRBV7-3	TRBJ2-1
ASSLRQGELF	TRBV6-2/TRBV6-3	TRBJ2-2
ASMRASMNTEAF	TRBV2	TRBJ1-1
ASRLTGANQPQH	TRBV5-1	TRBJ1-5
ASSISGGNSNQPQH	TRBV7-2	TRBJ1-5
ASRGQGAVNQPQH	TRBV6-5	TRBJ1-5
ASLRDRVTNEKLF	TRBV2	TRBJ1-4
ASSAQGSYAQY	TRBV9	TRBJ2-7
ATPGTSGRLIGRDTQY	TRBV24-1	TRBJ2-3
ASQRTGDYGYT	TRBV6-5	TRBJ1-2
ASRDRASGNTIY	TRBV28	TRBJ1-3
ASSNRQGEQETQY	TRBV4-1	TRBJ2-5
ASSPGQHYGYT	TRBV7-8	TRBJ1-2
AIQGGQETQY	TRBV28	TRBJ2-5
ASSQLAGNGAKNIQY	TRBV4-1	TRBJ2-4
ASSPSPGSAGGYT	TRBV4-3	TRBJ1-2